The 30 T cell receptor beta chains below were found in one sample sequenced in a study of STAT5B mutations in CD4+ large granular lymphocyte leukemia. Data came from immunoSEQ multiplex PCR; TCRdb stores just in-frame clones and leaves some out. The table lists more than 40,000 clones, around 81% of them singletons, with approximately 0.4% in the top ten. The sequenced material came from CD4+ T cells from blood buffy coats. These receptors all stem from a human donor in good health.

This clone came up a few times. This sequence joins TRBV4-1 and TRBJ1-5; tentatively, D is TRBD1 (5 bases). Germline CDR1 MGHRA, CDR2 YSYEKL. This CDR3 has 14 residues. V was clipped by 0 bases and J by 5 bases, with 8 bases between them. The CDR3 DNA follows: TGCGCCAGCAGCCAAGATCGGGGGGATCAGCCCCAGCATTTT. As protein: CASSQDRGDQPQHF.

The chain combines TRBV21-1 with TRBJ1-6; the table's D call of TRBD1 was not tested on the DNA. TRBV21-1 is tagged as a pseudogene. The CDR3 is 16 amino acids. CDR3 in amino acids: CASSKAGTTVNSPLHF. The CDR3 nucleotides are TGTGCCAGCAGCAAAGCCGGGACAACAGTTAATTCACCCCTCCACTTT.

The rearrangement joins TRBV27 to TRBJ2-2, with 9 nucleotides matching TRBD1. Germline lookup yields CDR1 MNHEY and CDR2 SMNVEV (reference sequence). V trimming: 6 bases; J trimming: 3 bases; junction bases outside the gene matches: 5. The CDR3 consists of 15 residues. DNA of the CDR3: TGTGCCAGCAGCCCTGGGACAGGGTACACCGGGGAGCTGTTTTTT. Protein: CASSPGTGYTGELFF.

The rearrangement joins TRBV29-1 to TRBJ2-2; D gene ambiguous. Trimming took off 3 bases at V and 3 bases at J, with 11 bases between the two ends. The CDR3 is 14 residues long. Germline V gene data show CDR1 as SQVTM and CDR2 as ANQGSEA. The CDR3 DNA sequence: TGCAGCGTTGAGGACCAGATGGACACCGGGGAGCTGTTTTTT. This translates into CSVEDQMDTGELFF.

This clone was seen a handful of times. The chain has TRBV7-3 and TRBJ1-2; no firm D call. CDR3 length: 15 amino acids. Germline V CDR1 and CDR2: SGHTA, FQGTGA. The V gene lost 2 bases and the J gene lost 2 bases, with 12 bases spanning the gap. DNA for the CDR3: TGTGCCAGCAGCTTATACGCCGGGTTGAACTATGGCTACACCTTC. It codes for CASSLYAGLNYGYTF.

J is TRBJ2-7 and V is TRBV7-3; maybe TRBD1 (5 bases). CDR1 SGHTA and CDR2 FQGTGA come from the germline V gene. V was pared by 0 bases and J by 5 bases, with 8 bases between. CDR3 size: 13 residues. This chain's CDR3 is CASSLTPRDEQYF. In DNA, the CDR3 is TGTGCCAGCAGCTTAACTCCCAGGGACGAGCAGTACTTC.

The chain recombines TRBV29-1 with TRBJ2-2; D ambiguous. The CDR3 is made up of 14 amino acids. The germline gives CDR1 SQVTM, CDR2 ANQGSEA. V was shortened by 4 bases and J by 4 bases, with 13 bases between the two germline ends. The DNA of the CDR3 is TGCAGCGTTGCTGGGTTATACTCCACCGGGGAGCTGTTTTTT. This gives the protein CSVAGLYSTGELFF.

The CDR3 sequence is CASSLRRTGKVGGAFF. CDR3 in DNA: TGTGCCAGCAGCTTGCGGCGGACAGGGAAGGTGGGTGGCGCTTTCTTT. The J gene is TRBJ1-1, the V gene TRBV7-2, with TRBD1 matching over 8 bases. The CDR3 covers 16 residues. V lost 3 bases, J lost 11 bases, and 17 bases stayed unmatched. The V gene's germline CDR1 is SGHTA and CDR2 FQGNSA. The full variable domain, completed using reference TRBV7-2 and TRBJ1-1, is GAGVSQSPSNKVTEKGKDVELRCDPISGHTALYWYRQSLGQGLEFLIYFQGNSAPDKSGLPSDRFSAERTGGSVSTLTIQRTQQEDSAVYLCASSLRRTGKVGGAFFGQGTRLTVV.

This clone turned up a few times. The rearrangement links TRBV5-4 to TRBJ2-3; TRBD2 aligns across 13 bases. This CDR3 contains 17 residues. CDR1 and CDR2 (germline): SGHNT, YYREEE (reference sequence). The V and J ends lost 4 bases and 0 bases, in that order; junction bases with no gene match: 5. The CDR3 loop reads CASSRLAGGSSTDTQYF. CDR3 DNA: TGTGCCAGCAGCCGACTAGCGGGGGGCTCTAGCACAGATACGCAGTATTTT.

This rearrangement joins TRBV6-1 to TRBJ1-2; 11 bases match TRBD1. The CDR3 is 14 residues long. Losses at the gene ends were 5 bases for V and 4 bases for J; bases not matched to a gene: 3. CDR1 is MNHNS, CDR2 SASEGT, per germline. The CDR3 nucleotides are TGTGCCAGCAGTTATGGGACAGGGGGCTATGGCTACACCTTC. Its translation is CASSYGTGGYGYTF.

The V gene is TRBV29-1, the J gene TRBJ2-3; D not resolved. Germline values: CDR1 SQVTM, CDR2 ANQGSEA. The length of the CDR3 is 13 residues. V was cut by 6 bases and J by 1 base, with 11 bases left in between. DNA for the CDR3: TGCAGCGTGCTGCGGAGCGGCACAGATACGCAGTATTTT. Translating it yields CSVLRSGTDTQYF.

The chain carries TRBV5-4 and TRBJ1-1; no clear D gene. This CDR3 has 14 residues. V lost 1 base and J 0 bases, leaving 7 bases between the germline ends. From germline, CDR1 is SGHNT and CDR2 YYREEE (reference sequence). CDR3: CASSLSQVNTEAFF. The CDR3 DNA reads TGTGCCAGCAGCTTGAGTCAGGTGAACACTGAAGCTTTCTTT.

CDR3 nucleotide sequence: TGCGCCAGCAGCCATCCGGGACGAACAATCTACGAGCAGTACTTC. Protein: CASSHPGRTIYEQYF. The chain combines TRBV4-1 with TRBJ2-7, with D possibly being TRBD1 or TRBD2 (5 bases each). Trimming left V 3 bases short and J 3 bases short, with 15 bases between. CDR1 is MGHRA and CDR2 is YSYEKL in the germline V gene. The CDR3 totals 15 residues.

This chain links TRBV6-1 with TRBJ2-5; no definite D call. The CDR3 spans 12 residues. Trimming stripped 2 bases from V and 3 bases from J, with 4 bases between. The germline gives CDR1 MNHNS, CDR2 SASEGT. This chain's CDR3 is CASSENKETQYF. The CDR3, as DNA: TGTGCCAGCAGTGAAAACAAAGAGACCCAGTACTTC.

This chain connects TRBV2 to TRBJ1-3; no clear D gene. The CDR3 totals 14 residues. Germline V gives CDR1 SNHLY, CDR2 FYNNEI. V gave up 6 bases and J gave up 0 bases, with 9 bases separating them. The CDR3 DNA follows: TGTGCCAGCAGGCCAGGTAGCTCTGGAAACACCATATATTTT. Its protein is CASRPGSSGNTIYF.

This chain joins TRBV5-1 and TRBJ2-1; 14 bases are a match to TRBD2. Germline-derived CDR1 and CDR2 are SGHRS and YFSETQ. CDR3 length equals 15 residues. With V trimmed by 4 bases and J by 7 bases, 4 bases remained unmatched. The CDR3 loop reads CASSPGLAGVNEQFF. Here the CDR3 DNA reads TGCGCCAGCAGCCCGGGACTAGCGGGAGTTAATGAGCAGTTCTTC.

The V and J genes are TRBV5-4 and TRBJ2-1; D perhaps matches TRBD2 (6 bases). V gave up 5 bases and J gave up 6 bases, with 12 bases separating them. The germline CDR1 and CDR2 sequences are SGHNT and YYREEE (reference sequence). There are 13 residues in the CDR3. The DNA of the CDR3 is TGTGCCAGCAGAACAGCGGGTGGCAATGAGCAGTTCTTC. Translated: CASRTAGGNEQFF.

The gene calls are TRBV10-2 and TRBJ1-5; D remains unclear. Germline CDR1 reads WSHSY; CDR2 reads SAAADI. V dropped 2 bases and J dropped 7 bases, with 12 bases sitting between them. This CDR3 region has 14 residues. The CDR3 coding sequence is TGCGCCAGCAGTGAGAGGACGGGATTACAGCCCCAGCATTTT. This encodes CASSERTGLQPQHF.

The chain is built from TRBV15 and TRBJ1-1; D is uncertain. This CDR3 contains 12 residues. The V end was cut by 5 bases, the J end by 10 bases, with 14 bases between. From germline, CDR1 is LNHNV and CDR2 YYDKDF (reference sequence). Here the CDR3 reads CATSGERLGAFF. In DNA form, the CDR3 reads TGTGCCACCAGCGGGGAACGTTTGGGAGCTTTCTTT. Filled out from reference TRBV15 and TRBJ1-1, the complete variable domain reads DAMVIQNPRYQVTQFGKPVTLSCSQTLNHNVMYWYQQKSSQAPKLLFHYYDKDFNNEADTPDNFQSRRPNTSFCFLDIRSPGLGDTAMYLCATSGERLGAFFGQGTRLTVV.

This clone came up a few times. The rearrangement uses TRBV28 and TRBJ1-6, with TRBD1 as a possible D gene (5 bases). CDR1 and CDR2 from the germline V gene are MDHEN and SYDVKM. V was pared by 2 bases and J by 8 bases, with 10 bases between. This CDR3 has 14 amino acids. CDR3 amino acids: CASSLRQGYSPLHF. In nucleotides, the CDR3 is TGTGCCAGCAGTTTACGGCAGGGATATTCACCCCTCCACTTT.

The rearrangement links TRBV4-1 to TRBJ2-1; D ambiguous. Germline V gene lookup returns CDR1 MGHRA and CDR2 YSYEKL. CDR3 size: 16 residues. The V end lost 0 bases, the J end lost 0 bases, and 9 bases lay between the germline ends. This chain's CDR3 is CASSQDRASSYNEQFF. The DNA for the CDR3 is TGCGCCAGCAGCCAAGATAGGGCTAGCTCCTACAATGAGCAGTTCTTC.

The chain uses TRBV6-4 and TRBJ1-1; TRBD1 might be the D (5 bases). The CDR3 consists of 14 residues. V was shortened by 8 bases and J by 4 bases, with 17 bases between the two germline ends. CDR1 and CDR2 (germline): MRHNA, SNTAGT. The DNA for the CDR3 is TGTGCCAGCCGAAGGGACCGTGGGAGCACTGAAGCTTTCTTT. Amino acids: CASRRDRGSTEAFF.

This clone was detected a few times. The DNA of the CDR3 is TGTGCCAGCAGCTTAGAAGGTAGTGCTTTCCTAGGCTACACCTTC. This sequence encodes CASSLEGSAFLGYTF. V is TRBV11-2 and J is TRBJ1-2, with unresolved D. Looked up from germline, CDR1 is SGHAT and CDR2 is FQNNGV. The CDR3 has 15 amino acids. Trimming removed 0 bases from V and 8 bases from J, with 16 bases in between.

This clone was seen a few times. CDR3 residues: CASSLRGQGYQPQHF. CDR3 DNA sequence: TGTGCCAGCAGCCTCCGGGGGCAGGGATATCAGCCCCAGCATTTT. The chain employs TRBV7-2 and TRBJ1-5; tentatively, D is TRBD1 (6 bases). CDR3 length: 15 residues. V lost 5 bases to trimming and J lost 5 bases, with 16 bases between them. Germline V gives CDR1 SGHTA, CDR2 FQGNSA.

The CDR3 DNA reads as TGTGCCAGCAGCCCGGGGGGACTAGCGGGGATCGAGCAGTTCTTC. Residues: CASSPGGLAGIEQFF. This chain joins TRBV7-9 and TRBJ2-1, with TRBD2 matching over 13 bases. CDR1 SEHNR and CDR2 FQNEAQ come from the germline V gene (reference sequence). This CDR3 comprises 15 residues. The V and J ends lost 5 bases and 10 bases, in that order; junction bases with no gene match: 8.

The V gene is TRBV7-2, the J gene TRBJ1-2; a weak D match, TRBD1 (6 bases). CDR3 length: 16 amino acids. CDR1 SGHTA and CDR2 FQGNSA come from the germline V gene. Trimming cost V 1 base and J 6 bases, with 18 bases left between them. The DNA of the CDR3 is TGTGCCAGCAGCTTAGAGGTCAGGGGATCCATGCATGGCTACACCTTC. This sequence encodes CASSLEVRGSMHGYTF.

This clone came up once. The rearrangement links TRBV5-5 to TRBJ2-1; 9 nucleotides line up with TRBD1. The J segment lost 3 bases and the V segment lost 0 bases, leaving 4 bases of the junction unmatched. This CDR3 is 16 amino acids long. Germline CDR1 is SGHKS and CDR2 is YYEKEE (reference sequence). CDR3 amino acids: CASSLVGTGNYNEQFF. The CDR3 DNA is TGTGCCAGCAGCTTGGTTGGGACAGGGAACTACAATGAGCAGTTCTTC.

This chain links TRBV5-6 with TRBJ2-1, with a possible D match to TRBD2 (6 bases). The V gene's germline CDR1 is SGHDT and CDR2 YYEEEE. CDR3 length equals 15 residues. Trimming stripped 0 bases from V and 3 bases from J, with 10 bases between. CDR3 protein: CASSLGSGVYNEQFF. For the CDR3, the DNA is TGTGCCAGCAGCTTGGGGTCGGGAGTCTACAATGAGCAGTTCTTC.

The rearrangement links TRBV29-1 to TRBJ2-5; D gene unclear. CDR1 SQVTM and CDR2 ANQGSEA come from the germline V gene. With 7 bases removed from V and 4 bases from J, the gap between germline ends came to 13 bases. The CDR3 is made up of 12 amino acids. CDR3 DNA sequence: TGCAGCGCCTTCAAAGGGCCAGAGACCCAGTACTTC. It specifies CSAFKGPETQYF.

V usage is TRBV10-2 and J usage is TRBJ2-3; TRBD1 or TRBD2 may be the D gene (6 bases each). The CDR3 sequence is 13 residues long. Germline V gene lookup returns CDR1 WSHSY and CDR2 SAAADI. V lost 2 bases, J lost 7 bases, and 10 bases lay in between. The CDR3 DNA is TGCGCCAGCAGTGAGAGGGGGGCCAATACGCAGTATTTT. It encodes CASSERGANTQYF.